The clone carrying this TCR beta chain was seen a few times. Original processing methods: Researchers report that nucleated cell counts were estimated from reference gene primer amplification. The assay was immunoSEQ multiplex PCR, and TCRdb's table has in-frame clones only and misses some. For V, J and clone size, that table is used; D and trimming come from the DNA. The table lists some 56,000 clones, around 86% of them singletons. This record comes from a study of blood T cell repertoires in COVID-19. Study-level information: Sources were T cells, B-cell-depleted T cells, or PBMCs; the material itself was cDNA or gDNA.

The CDR3 is made up of 16 amino acids. V shed 2 bases, J shed 4 bases, and the junction held 8 bases outside the gene matches. Germline V gene lookup returns CDR1 SGHNT and CDR2 YYREEE (reference sequence). The chain has TRBV5-4 and TRBJ2-3; 9 nucleotides agree with TRBD2. Material for sequencing was peripheral blood. The sequence came from an elderly woman with active or convalescent COVID-19. DNA of the CDR3: TGTGCCAGCAGCTTTGAGAGGGGACTAGCTTCAGATACGCAGTATTTT. It codes for CASSFERGLASDTQYF.